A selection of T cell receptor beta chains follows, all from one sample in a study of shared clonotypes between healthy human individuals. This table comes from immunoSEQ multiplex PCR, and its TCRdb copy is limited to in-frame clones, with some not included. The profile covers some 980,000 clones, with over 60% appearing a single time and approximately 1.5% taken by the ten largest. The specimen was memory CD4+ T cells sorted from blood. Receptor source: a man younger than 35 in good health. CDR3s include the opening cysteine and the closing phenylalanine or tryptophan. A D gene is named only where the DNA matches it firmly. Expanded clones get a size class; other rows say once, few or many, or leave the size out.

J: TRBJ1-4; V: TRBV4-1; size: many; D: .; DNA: TGCGCCAGCAGCCAAGAGCCAGGAGCCCTAATAGGGAGGCTGTTTTTT; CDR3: CASSQEPGALIGRLFF
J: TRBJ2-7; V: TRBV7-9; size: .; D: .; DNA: TGTGCCAGCAGCCCGTCCCTGGGGGACGAGCAGTACTTC; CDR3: CASSPSLGDEQYF
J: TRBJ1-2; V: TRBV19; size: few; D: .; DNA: TGTGCCAGTAGGGAAGAGGGTAGCCTCGGCTATGGCTACACCTTC; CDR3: CASREEGSLGYGYTF
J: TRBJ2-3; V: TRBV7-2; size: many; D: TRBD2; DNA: TGTGCCAGCAGCTTACAAGCGGGGGGGCCCTGGGATACGCAGTATTTT; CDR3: CASSLQAGGPWDTQYF
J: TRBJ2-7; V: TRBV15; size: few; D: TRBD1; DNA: TGTGCCACCAGCAGAGATACAGGGGACGAGCAGTACTTC; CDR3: CATSRDTGDEQYF
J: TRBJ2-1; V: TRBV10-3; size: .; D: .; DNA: TGTGCCATCAGTGTAGGGGGGGATGAGCAGTTCTTC; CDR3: CAISVGGDEQFF
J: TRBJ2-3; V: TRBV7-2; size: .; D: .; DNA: TGTGCCAGCAGCTTATTGGGCGGCACAGATACGCAGTATTTT; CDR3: CASSLLGGTDTQYF
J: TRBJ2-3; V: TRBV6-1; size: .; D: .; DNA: TGTGCCAGCAGTGACGCAGCTACGAATCCAGATACGCAGTATTTT; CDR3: CASSDAATNPDTQYF
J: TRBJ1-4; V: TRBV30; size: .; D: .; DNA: TGTGCCTGGAGTGTAAGGGTGGGGCAGCTCAATGAAAAACTGTTTTTT; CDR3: CAWSVRVGQLNEKLFF
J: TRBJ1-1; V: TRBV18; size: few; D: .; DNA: TGTGCCAGCTCACGGGACACTGAAGCTTTCTTT; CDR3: CASSRDTEAFF
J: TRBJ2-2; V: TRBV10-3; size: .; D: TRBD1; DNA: TGTGCCATCCGGCCTCCGGGACAGAGAAACACCGGGGAGCTGTTTTTT; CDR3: CAIRPPGQRNTGELFF
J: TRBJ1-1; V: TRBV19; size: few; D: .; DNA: TGTGCCAGTAGTACGCCCTACTGGGGCACTGAAGCTTTCTTT; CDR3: CASSTPYWGTEAFF
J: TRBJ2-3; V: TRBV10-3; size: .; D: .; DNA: TGTGCCGCCACGGGGGCAGATACGCAGTATTTT; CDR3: CAATGADTQYF
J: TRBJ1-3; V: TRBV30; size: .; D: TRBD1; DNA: TGTGGGACAGGTATTCGAAACACCATATATTTT; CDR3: CGTGIRNTIYF
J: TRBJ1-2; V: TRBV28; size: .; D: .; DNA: TGTGCCAGCAGCCCAAGGGCATATGGCTACACCTTC; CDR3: CASSPRAYGYTF